The present TCR beta chain was sequenced within a study of sequential checkpoint blockade in melanoma. Looking at the study overall: After both sequences, patients received maintenance nivolumab.

In this sample, this clone turned up a few times. Stated treatment: randomized to nivolumab then ipilimumab (arm A) or the reverse (arm B). No patient had prior DNA-damaging chemotherapy. Sorted cells were live CD3+CD8+, lacking CD19 and CD56, from PBMCs. Clones were sequenced by immunoSEQ multiplex PCR, and TCRdb holds only the in-frame ones, with some missing. This sample has about 17,000 clones, with about 70% found just once. There are 18 residues in the CDR3. The specimen comprised CD8+ T cells sorted from blood (inferred from file names), sampled from a patient given nivolumab and ipilimumab in sequence. This chain uses TRBV21-1 with TRBJ2-1; TRBD2 is taken as the D call from the table, unchecked against the DNA. TRBV21-1 is a listed pseudogene. The clonotype originates from a human donor with melanoma. Here the CDR3 reads CASSIPRWRGSSYNEQFF. In nucleotides, the CDR3 is TGTGCCAGCAGCATCCCGAGGTGGCGGGGGAGCTCCTACAATGAGCAGTTCTTC.